Below, one TCR beta chain is given with its context. This entry is derived from a study of cytomegalovirus exposure and HLA in healthy donors. Background on the study: Clustering assigned roughly 81% of the approximately 400 genotyped donors to the Caucasian-associated ancestry cluster.

The PCR made use of 60 Vbeta and 13 Jbeta primers. The table came from immunoSEQ multiplex PCR; TCRdb's copy has only in-frame clones and leaves some out. The table includes 150,000 to 200,000 clones, nearly 80% detected once. Germline V gene lookup returns CDR1 SEHNR and CDR2 FQNEAQ (reference sequence). The CDR3 runs 11 residues. This receptor was taken from a woman aged 40-49 years in good health and CMV-seronegative. V and J are TRBV7-9 and TRBJ1-4; 8 bases fit TRBD1. The sequenced material came from PBMCs. The CDR3 loop reads CSGSGGEKLFF. CDR3 nucleotide sequence: TGTTCCGGATCAGGGGGCGAAAAACTGTTTTTT.